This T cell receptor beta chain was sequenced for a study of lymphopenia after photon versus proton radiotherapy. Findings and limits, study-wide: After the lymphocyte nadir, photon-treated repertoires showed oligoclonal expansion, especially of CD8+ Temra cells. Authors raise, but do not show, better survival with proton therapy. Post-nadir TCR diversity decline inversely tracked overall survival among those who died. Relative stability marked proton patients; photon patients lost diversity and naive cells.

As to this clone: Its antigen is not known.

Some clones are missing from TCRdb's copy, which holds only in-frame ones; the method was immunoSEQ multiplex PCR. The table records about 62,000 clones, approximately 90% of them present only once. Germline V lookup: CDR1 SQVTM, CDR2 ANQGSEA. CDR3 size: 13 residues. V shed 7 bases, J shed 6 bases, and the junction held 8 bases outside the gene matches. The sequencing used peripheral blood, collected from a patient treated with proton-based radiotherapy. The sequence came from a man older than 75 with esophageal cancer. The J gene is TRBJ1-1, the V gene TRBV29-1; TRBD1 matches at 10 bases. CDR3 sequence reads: CSARTGGVSEAFF. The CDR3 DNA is TGCAGCGCTAGGACAGGGGGGGTATCTGAAGCTTTCTTT.